This T cell receptor (beta chain) was identified during a study of blood T cells in healthy people across ages. Study at large: About one barcoded beta molecule per two T cells was captured by template switching. Study-wide results and limits: Fewer expanded clones and more diversity marked long-lived versus aged donors.

This CDR3 comprises 16 residues. Germline lookup yields CDR1 SGDLS and CDR2 YYNGEE. V lost 4 bases to trimming and J lost 7 bases; unmatched junction nucleotides: 13. About this clonotype itself: Its antigen remains unknown.

The authors ran a second PCR of roughly 6 to 12 cycles using a sample-barcoded 5' primer and a J-beta primer mix. A tag from a template-switch adaptor with 12 random nucleotides marked each cDNA molecule. Each single sample gave us at least 3 million CDR3-containing paired-end reads. TCRdb re-derived calls from the 5' RACE reads in MiXCR, one entry per CDR3 protein. The table shows under 700,000 distinct CDR3 sequences, with about 24% occurring only once. This sample also appeared in a second study, on T cells of mothers and their children.

J is TRBJ2-4 and V is TRBV9, with 8 positions matching TRBD2. This receptor was obtained from a boy aged 5 to 17 in good health. Material: blood. This CDR3 is CASSPGGREGQNIQYF. In nucleotides, the CDR3 is TGTGCCAGCAGCCCTGGGGGACGGGAGGGCCAGAACATTCAGTACTTC.